Below are 7 T cell receptor beta chains sequenced from a single sample in a study of T cells in Graves' hyperthyroidism and ophthalmopathy. RNA transcripts provided the source from which TCR beta CDR3 regions were amplified. The HTBI set primed first-round TCR CDR3 RT-PCR. TCRdb used MiXCR to reprocess the multiplex PCR reads, holding one entry per CDR3 protein. The sample holds about 420,000 distinct CDR3 sequences, roughly 13% seen once. Sequencing was carried out using blood. All receptors come from a woman younger than 30 with Graves' hyperthyroidism.

In this sample, this clonotype turned up many times. V gene TRBV30 combines with J gene TRBJ2-1; TRBD1 is a possible D gene (6 bases). Trimming removed 0 bases from V and 10 bases from J, with 22 bases in between. The germline CDR1 and CDR2 sequences are GTSNPN and SVGIG (reference sequence). The CDR3 sequence is 16 residues long. The chain's CDR3 is CAWSVGPRTETGEQFF. The CDR3 DNA is TGTGCCTGGAGTGTCGGGCCAAGGACAGAAACGGGGGAGCAGTTCTTC.

This clonotype was recorded many times. The chain links TRBV6-2 or TRBV6-3 to TRBJ2-7; D not certain. The V gene's germline CDR1 is MNHEY and CDR2 SVGEGT. V was trimmed by 7 bases and J by 3 bases, leaving 16 bases between them. The CDR3 sequence is 14 residues long. CDR3 residues: CASTKGIGIYEQYF. The DNA for the CDR3 is TGTGCCAGCACCAAAGGGATCGGAATCTACGAGCAGTACTTC.

This clonotype was recorded a few times. The V call is TRBV5-1, the J call TRBJ2-5; D might be TRBD1 (6 bases). CDR3 length: 14 residues. V was clipped by 4 bases and J by 4 bases, with 14 bases between them. CDR1 SGHRS and CDR2 YFSETQ come from the germline V gene. DNA for the CDR3: TGCGCCAGCAGCCCAGACACAGGGCCAGAGACCCAGTACTTC. It is translated as CASSPDTGPETQYF.

As concerns this clonotype: This sequence may be a read error, since a much larger clone differs from it by one base. The gene calls are TRBV30 and TRBJ2-3; D is unresolved. Germline CDR1 reads GTSNPN; CDR2 reads SVGIG (reference sequence). The CDR3 is 13 amino acids. The CDR3, as DNA: TGTGCCAGGAGTGTCGGCGGCACAGATACGCAGTATTTT. Translation: CARSVGGTDTQYF.

This clonotype was seen a few times. The chain joins TRBV5-1 to TRBJ2-7, with TRBD2 identical over 7 bases. Germline lookup yields CDR1 SGHRS and CDR2 YFSETQ. The CDR3 covers 14 residues. The ends lost 2 bases at V and 5 bases at J; junction bases unmatched: 7. For the CDR3, the DNA is TGCGCCAGCAGCTTCAGACTAGCTACCCACGAGCAGTACTTC. As protein: CASSFRLATHEQYF.

This clonotype has just a few counts. This chain uses TRBV12-5 with TRBJ2-4; a possible D gene is TRBD2 (5 bases). Between the trimmed V and J ends, which lost 3 bases and 0 bases, there was a span of 21 bases. Germline CDR1 LGHNT, CDR2 FRNRAP. The CDR3 loop spans 19 amino acids. CDR3 nucleotide sequence: TGTGCTAGTGGTTTTGCCGGGAAGGTTAAATTCCTAGCCAAAAACATTCAGTACTTC. It encodes CASGFAGKVKFLAKNIQYF.

This chain uses TRBV19 with TRBJ2-4; 7 nucleotides line up with TRBD2. The junction had 8 bases not matched to a gene; V was cut back by 1 base and J by 2 bases. CDR3 length equals 17 residues. The germline gives CDR1 LNHDA, CDR2 SQIVND (reference sequence). This chain's CDR3 is CASSIARSAGTKNIQYF. Here the CDR3 DNA reads TGTGCCAGTAGTATAGCCCGTTCAGCGGGGACCAAAAACATTCAGTACTTC.